The 28 T cell receptor beta chains below were found in one sample sequenced in a study of blood T cell repertoires in COVID-19. Profiled with immunoSEQ multiplex PCR; TCRdb holds only in-frame clones, not every one. The repertoire holds some 170,000 clones, with 82% as singletons. The sequencing sample was made of peripheral blood. All receptors derive from a woman between 65 and 79 years old with acute or convalescent COVID-19.

Comments on this clone: This sample includes further DNA sequences coding for the same CDR3. This chain joins TRBV9 and TRBJ1-3; possibly TRBD1 for D (5 bases). The CDR3 contains 15 residues. V was shortened by 4 bases and J by 0 bases, with 11 bases between the two germline ends. Germline CDR1 and CDR2: SGDLS and YYNGEE. Here the CDR3 reads CASSRGGNSGNTIYF. CDR3 sequence (DNA): TGTGCCAGCAGCCGCGGGGGAAACTCTGGAAACACCATATATTTT. The full variable domain, rest sourced from reference TRBV9 and TRBJ1-3, is DSGVTQTPKHLITATGQRVTLRCSPRSGDLSVYWYQQSLDQGLQFLIQYYNGEERAKGNILERFSAQQFPDLHSELNLSSLELGDSALYFCASSRGGNSGNTIYFGEGSWLTVV.

The chain has TRBV11-2 and TRBJ2-3; D ambiguous. This CDR3 region has 14 residues. CDR1 and CDR2 (germline): SGHAT, FQNNGV. The ends were cut back, 5 bases at V and 2 bases at J, with 11 bases in the middle. The chain's CDR3 is CASSPSRNTDTQYF. In DNA, the CDR3 is TGTGCCAGCAGCCCCTCTAGAAACACAGATACGCAGTATTTT.

This clone occurred a few times. The same CDR3 also results from other DNA sequences found in this sample. The chain links TRBV2 to TRBJ1-1; possible D gene TRBD1, 6 bases. Germline CDR1 reads SNHLY; CDR2 reads FYNNEI. The CDR3 extends over 13 amino acids. Trimming stripped 6 bases from V and 1 base from J, with 9 bases between. CDR3 loop: CASRADRNTEAFF. Written as DNA, the CDR3 is TGTGCCAGCAGGGCGGACAGGAACACTGAAGCTTTCTTT.

This chain joins TRBV30 and TRBJ1-2; 7 nucleotides line up with TRBD1. V shed 3 bases, J shed 4 bases, and the junction held 8 bases outside the gene matches. The CDR3 consists of 14 residues. Germline-derived CDR1 and CDR2 are GTSNPN and SVGIG (reference sequence). The CDR3 spells CAWSPPDRAYGYTF. CDR3 nucleotide sequence: TGTGCCTGGAGCCCCCCTGACAGGGCCTATGGCTACACCTTC.

This clone was seen just once. V is TRBV5-1 and J is TRBJ2-2; 8 nucleotides line up with TRBD2. CDR1 is SGHRS and CDR2 is YFSETQ in the germline V gene. The CDR3 is made up of 16 amino acids. V gave up 0 bases and J gave up 6 bases; unmatched junction bases: 7. CDR3 sequence reads: CASSLGGLAGPGELFF. DNA for the CDR3: TGCGCCAGCAGCTTGGGAGGACTAGCAGGGCCCGGGGAGCTGTTTTTT.

The rearrangement joins TRBV5-1 to TRBJ2-5, with TRBD2 identical over 7 bases. The CDR3 is 15 amino acids. Germline CDR1 and CDR2: SGHRS and YFSETQ. Trimming cost V 0 bases and J 5 bases; bases outside gene matches: 7. The CDR3 DNA is TGCGCCAGCAGCTTGGAGGCGGGGGTTGCGGAGACCCAGTACTTC. Translation: CASSLEAGVAETQYF.

This chain uses TRBV7-2 with TRBJ2-5; TRBD2 matches 10 bases. The CDR3 sequence is 18 residues long. V was clipped by 4 bases and J by 5 bases; unmatched bases: 16. Per germline, CDR1 SGHTA and CDR2 FQGNSA. The CDR3 protein is CASSSLIAGGKLGETQYF. For the CDR3, the DNA is TGTGCCAGCAGCTCCTTAATAGCGGGGGGCAAGCTCGGTGAGACCCAGTACTTC.

The chain couples TRBV6-5 to TRBJ1-2, with D maybe TRBD1 (6 bases). CDR3 length: 15 amino acids. Trimming pared 5 bases from V and 0 bases from J, leaving 13 bases between. Germline CDR1 reads MNHEY; CDR2 reads SVGAGI. CDR3 DNA: TGTGCCAGCAGTCCGCGGACAGTATCTAACTATGGCTACACCTTC. Translated, it gives CASSPRTVSNYGYTF.

The chain has TRBV6-2 or TRBV6-3 and TRBJ2-1, with a possible D match to TRBD1 (6 bases). V gave up 2 bases and J gave up 10 bases, with 18 bases separating them. The CDR3 length is 15 residues. Per germline, CDR1 MNHEY and CDR2 SVGEGT. The CDR3 is CASSYTPGYGTEQFF. The CDR3 DNA reads as TGTGCCAGCAGTTACACCCCTGGTTACGGGACAGAGCAGTTCTTC.

This clone has just a few counts. This chain uses TRBV6-5 with TRBJ2-7; D unclear. Germline CDR1 and CDR2: MNHEY and SVGAGI. The CDR3 is made up of 15 amino acids. The ends were cut back, 6 bases at V and 5 bases at J, with 20 bases in the middle. This CDR3 reads CASSPSWALTNEQYF. The CDR3 coding sequence is TGTGCCAGCAGCCCCTCTTGGGCGCTTACAAACGAGCAGTACTTC.

The sample holds a few counts of this clone. This sequence joins TRBV5-4 and TRBJ2-7; 9 bases map to TRBD1. Looked up from germline, CDR1 is SGHNT and CDR2 is YYREEE (reference sequence). Losses at the gene ends were 4 bases for V and 5 bases for J; bases not matched to a gene: 10. The CDR3 contains 15 residues. The CDR3 DNA reads as TGTGCCAGCAGCACTCAGACAGGGGGAGGGAACGAGCAGTACTTC. Its protein is CASSTQTGGGNEQYF.

The chain joins TRBV7-2 to TRBJ2-7; D remains unclear. V dropped 1 base and J dropped 3 bases, with 10 bases sitting between them. CDR1 is SGHTA and CDR2 is FQGNSA in the germline V gene. This CDR3 is 14 amino acids long. The CDR3 coding sequence is TGTGCCAGCAGCTTAGATGGCCAAAACTACGAGCAGTACTTC. It is translated as CASSLDGQNYEQYF.

The rearrangement joins TRBV6-5 to TRBJ2-7; 7 bases match TRBD1. CDR1 is MNHEY and CDR2 is SVGAGI in the germline V gene. With V trimmed by 6 bases and J by 6 bases, 11 bases remained unmatched. CDR3 size: 14 residues. CDR3 sequence: CASSNRQGWGEQYF. The CDR3 nucleotides read TGTGCCAGCAGCAATCGACAGGGCTGGGGCGAGCAGTACTTC.

V is TRBV2 and J is TRBJ2-7; TRBD1 agrees at 8 bases. With 4 bases clipped from V and 3 bases from J, the junction kept 8 bases outside the gene matches. The CDR3 runs 15 residues. Germline V gene sequence: CDR1 SNHLY, CDR2 FYNNEI. This CDR3 is CASSGDRFSSYEQYF. The CDR3 nucleotides read TGTGCCAGCAGTGGGGACAGGTTCAGCAGCTACGAGCAGTACTTC.

This chain links TRBV5-4 with TRBJ2-7, with D possibly TRBD2 on 7 matching bases. V lost 2 bases and J 2 bases, leaving 14 bases between the germline ends. The CDR3 covers 15 residues. Germline CDR1 reads SGHNT; CDR2 reads YYREEE (reference sequence). The CDR3 DNA reads TGTGCCAGCAGCTTAGGGGGGGGTTTCGCCTACGAGCAGTACTTC. Translated: CASSLGGGFAYEQYF.

This clone showed up just a few times. This chain connects TRBV30 to TRBJ2-3; 7 nucleotides match TRBD1. The junction had 0 bases not matched to a gene; V was cut back by 0 bases and J by 3 bases. This CDR3 region has 13 residues. Germline V CDR1 and CDR2: GTSNPN, SVGIG (reference sequence). Written as DNA, the CDR3 is TGTGCCTGGAGTGTACAGGGGACAGATACGCAGTATTTT. This codes for CAWSVQGTDTQYF. The full variable domain, its missing parts supplied by reference TRBV30 and TRBJ2-3, is SQTIHQWPATLVQPVGSPLSLECTVEGTSNPNLYWYRQAAGRGLQLLFYSVGIGQISSEVPQNLSASRPQDRQFILSSKKLLLSDSGFYLCAWSVQGTDTQYFGPGTRLTVL.

CDR3 coding DNA: TGTGCCAGCAGCTTCGGTTTGAACACTGAAGCTTTCTTT. Translated: CASSFGLNTEAFF. The rearrangement uses TRBV5-4 and TRBJ1-1, with no clear D. The germline CDR1 and CDR2 sequences are SGHNT and YYREEE (reference sequence). The V and J ends lost 2 bases and 0 bases respectively, with 5 bases between them. This CDR3 spans 13 amino acids.

This clone was observed once. CDR3 sequence reads: CAIHSRAGSNQPQHF. CDR3 DNA sequence: TGTGCCATTCACTCCAGGGCCGGGAGCAATCAGCCCCAGCATTTT. The J gene is TRBJ1-5, the V gene TRBV28; perhaps TRBD1 as D (5 bases). With 10 bases removed from V and 1 base from J, the gap between germline ends came to 17 bases. From germline, CDR1 is MDHEN and CDR2 SYDVKM. The CDR3 contains 15 residues.

V is TRBV5-6 and J is TRBJ1-2; 7 nucleotides line up with TRBD1. Germline V gene data show CDR1 as SGHDT and CDR2 as YYEEEE. V lost 0 bases and J lost 7; bases outside the gene matches: 3. This CDR3 comprises 13 residues. The CDR3 coding sequence is TGTGCCAGCAGCTTGGGGCAGGGGGGTGGCTACACCTTC. It codes for CASSLGQGGGYTF.

This sequence joins TRBV5-6 and TRBJ1-2; TRBD1 is a possible D gene (5 bases). V lost 0 bases to trimming and J lost 5 bases, with 11 bases between them. The CDR3 runs to 14 residues. Germline V gene data show CDR1 as SGHDT and CDR2 as YYEEEE. The CDR3 protein is CASSLEGRVYGYTF. The CDR3 nucleotides are TGTGCCAGCAGCTTGGAGGGCAGGGTGTATGGCTACACCTTC. Filled out from reference TRBV5-6 and TRBJ1-2, the complete variable domain reads DAGVTQSPTHLIKTRGQQVTLRCSPKSGHDTVSWYQQALGQGPQFIFQYYEEEERQRGNFPDRFSGHQFPNYSSELNVNALLLGDSALYLCASSLEGRVYGYTFGSGTRLTVV.

This clone was seen only once. CDR3 DNA: TGTGCCAGCAGCCCGTTAGGGGGCGACAATCAGCCCCAGCATTTT. Translating it yields CASSPLGGDNQPQHF. The V gene is TRBV9, the J gene TRBJ1-5; 7 positions agree with TRBD1. The germline gives CDR1 SGDLS, CDR2 YYNGEE. Trimming cost V 4 bases and J 3 bases; bases outside gene matches: 7. This CDR3 is built from 15 residues. The full variable domain, completed using reference TRBV9 and TRBJ1-5, is DSGVTQTPKHLITATGQRVTLRCSPRSGDLSVYWYQQSLDQGLQFLIQYYNGEERAKGNILERFSAQQFPDLHSELNLSSLELGDSALYFCASSPLGGDNQPQHFGDGTRLSIL.

V is TRBV11-2 and J is TRBJ2-7, with 8 bases identical to TRBD2. CDR1 SGHAT and CDR2 FQNNGV come from the germline V gene. The CDR3 sequence is 15 residues long. Trimming removed 4 bases from V and 3 bases from J; junction bases left unmatched: 8. CDR3 DNA sequence: TGTGCCAGCAGCTCCGGGACTAGGGGGTTCTACGAGCAGTACTTC. Translation: CASSSGTRGFYEQYF.

The rearrangement links TRBV15 to TRBJ2-7; 8 bases map to TRBD2. The CDR3 length is 15 residues. CDR1 is LNHNV, CDR2 YYDKDF, per germline (reference sequence). V gave up 4 bases and J gave up 6 bases; unmatched junction bases: 11. The CDR3 DNA sequence: TGTGCCACCAGCACAGAGCGCCGGGGGGGACGCGAGCAGTACTTC. It yields the protein CATSTERRGGREQYF.

The gene calls are TRBV4-1 and TRBJ1-2, with 7 bases matching TRBD1. CDR1 is MGHRA and CDR2 is YSYEKL in the germline V gene. CDR3 length equals 15 residues. Trimming at V came to 1 base and at J to 8 bases, leaving 10 bases not matched to a gene. The CDR3 DNA reads as TGCGCCAGCAGCCAAGGGAGACAGGGTTCCCGGGGCTACACCTTC. Protein: CASSQGRQGSRGYTF.

The rearrangement uses TRBV6-5 and TRBJ2-6; D is possibly TRBD1 (6 bases). V lost 4 bases and J 4 bases, leaving 11 bases between the germline ends. From germline, CDR1 is MNHEY and CDR2 SVGAGI. The CDR3 covers 15 residues. CDR3 sequence (DNA): TGTGCCAGCAGTTTTACAGGGACCGGGGCCAACGTCCTGACTTTC. The encoded protein is CASSFTGTGANVLTF.

J is TRBJ2-3 and V is TRBV9; 8 bases line up with TRBD1. The CDR3 sequence is 17 residues long. The V gene's germline CDR1 is SGDLS and CDR2 YYNGEE. J lost 2 bases, V lost 2 bases, and 10 bases had no gene match. For the CDR3, the DNA is TGTGCCAGCAGCGTCCGTGGACAGGGCATGGACACAGATACGCAGTATTTT. Residues: CASSVRGQGMDTDTQYF.

V gene TRBV5-4 combines with J gene TRBJ2-1; 12 bases map to TRBD2. Germline values: CDR1 SGHNT, CDR2 YYREEE (reference sequence). This CDR3 region has 16 residues. Unmatched junction bases numbered 5, after V lost 0 bases and J lost 7 bases. The CDR3 spells CASSLASGRARNEQFF. DNA for the CDR3: TGTGCCAGCAGCTTGGCTAGCGGGAGGGCCAGGAATGAGCAGTTCTTC.

The chain is built from TRBV7-3 and TRBJ2-2; TRBD1 is a possible D gene (5 bases). The CDR3 is made up of 15 amino acids. V dropped 1 base and J dropped 7 bases, with 13 bases sitting between them. CDR1 and CDR2 (germline): SGHTA, FQGTGA. The CDR3, as DNA: TGTGCCAGCAGCTTAAGGCAGGGCGTTGACGGGGAGCTGTTTTTT. Translating gives CASSLRQGVDGELFF.